The 21 T cell receptor beta chains reported below all come from one sample, sequenced in a study of T cell responses to AZD1222 COVID-19 vaccine. Here immunoSEQ multiplex PCR was the method, and the copy in TCRdb shows in-frame clones only, minus some. The sample records more than 100,000 clones, roughly 90% being singletons. Material: peripheral blood, obtained on day 0 of AZD1222 vaccination. The receptors were gathered from an adult in good health.

J is TRBJ2-7 and V is TRBV18, with 8 bases that match TRBD2. CDR3 length equals 13 residues. V shed 4 bases, J shed 2 bases, and the junction held 1 base outside the gene matches. Germline values: CDR1 KGHSH, CDR2 LQKENI. The CDR3 DNA reads TGTGCCAGCTCACAGGGACTAGCCTACGAGCAGTACTTC. Protein: CASSQGLAYEQYF.

This CDR3 reads CASSLGASPLHF. CDR3 sequence (DNA): TGTGCCAGCAGCTTAGGGGCGTCACCCCTCCACTTT. V and J are TRBV7-2 and TRBJ1-6; unclear D gene. CDR3 length: 12 residues. Trimming removed 1 base from V and 10 bases from J, with 5 bases in between. CDR1 SGHTA and CDR2 FQGNSA come from the germline V gene.

The rearrangement joins TRBV21-1 to TRBJ1-2; the table's D call of TRBD1 was not tested on the DNA. TRBV21-1 is a known pseudogene. The CDR3 has 17 amino acids. The CDR3 nucleotides read TGTGCCAGCAGCAAAGAAGGGGGCAGTGGGTTTGACTATGGCTACACCTTC. This codes for CASSKEGGSGFDYGYTF.

The chain uses TRBV4-1 and TRBJ2-5; D is possibly TRBD2 (6 bases). This CDR3 has 15 residues. CDR1 and CDR2 (germline): MGHRA, YSYEKL. The V gene lost 0 bases and the J gene lost 1 base, with 9 bases spanning the gap. As DNA, the CDR3 is TGCGCCAGCAGCCAAGATGGGACTTTCCAAGAGACCCAGTACTTC. Translation: CASSQDGTFQETQYF.

V and J are TRBV19 and TRBJ1-6; D unclear. This CDR3 spans 14 amino acids. Trimming left V 7 bases short and J 1 base short, with 8 bases between. Germline V gene data show CDR1 as LNHDA and CDR2 as SQIVND (reference sequence). The CDR3 loop is CASKEGSYNSPLHF. The CDR3 DNA is TGTGCCAGTAAAGAAGGGTCCTATAATTCACCCCTCCACTTT.

The rearrangement uses TRBV6-5 and TRBJ1-1; no firm D call. Germline V gives CDR1 MNHEY, CDR2 SVGAGI. V lost 6 bases and J lost 4, with 15 bases in between. The CDR3 consists of 14 residues. The CDR3 DNA sequence: TGTGCCAGCAGAACGGGTCGGCGCGGCACTGAAGCTTTCTTT. It translates to CASRTGRRGTEAFF.

This chain connects TRBV15 to TRBJ2-5; unclear D gene. CDR1 and CDR2 from the germline V gene are LNHNV and YYDKDF (reference sequence). V was clipped by 8 bases and J by 6 bases, with 16 bases between them. CDR3 length equals 13 residues. The CDR3, as DNA: TGTGCCACCGAAGACACACTGTACAAGACCCAGTACTTC. Its protein product is CATEDTLYKTQYF.

This clone was observed once. The rearrangement links TRBV9 to TRBJ2-3; 9 positions match TRBD2. This CDR3 region has 17 residues. V was pared by 2 bases and J by 0 bases, with 7 bases of the junction left unmatched. CDR1 and CDR2 (germline): SGDLS, YYNGEE. CDR3 sequence reads: CASSVTGTSTSTDTQYF. In DNA form, the CDR3 reads TGTGCCAGCAGCGTCACCGGGACTAGCACTAGCACAGATACGCAGTATTTT.

This rearrangement joins TRBV24-1 to TRBJ1-5; 10 bases align to TRBD1. The CDR3 consists of 15 residues. The V and J ends lost 4 bases and 5 bases, in that order; junction bases with no gene match: 4. Germline-derived CDR1 and CDR2 are KGHDR and SFDVKD. In DNA, the CDR3 is TGTGCCACCAGTGACTCCGGGACAGGGGATCAGCCCCAGCATTTT. Its protein is CATSDSGTGDQPQHF.

The chain links TRBV6-5 to TRBJ2-2; 7 bases fit TRBD1. Germline V lookup: CDR1 MNHEY, CDR2 SVGAGI. The CDR3 totals 13 residues. V was pared by 10 bases and J by 4 bases, with 6 bases of the junction left unmatched. The CDR3 is CATLDRSTGELFF. CDR3 nucleotide sequence: TGTGCCACCCTGGACAGGAGCACCGGGGAGCTGTTTTTT.

V gene TRBV12-3 or TRBV12-4 combines with J gene TRBJ1-3, with unresolved D. Trimming removed 3 bases at V and 7 bases at J, with 7 bases between. The CDR3 spans 12 residues. The CDR3 sequence: CASSFTGNTIYF. The DNA of the CDR3 is TGTGCCAGCAGTTTCACCGGGAACACCATATATTTT.

The rearrangement links TRBV7-2 to TRBJ2-3; D gene ambiguous. The CDR3 totals 13 residues. Trimming cost V 11 bases and J 1 base, with 13 bases left between them. Germline CDR1 is SGHTA and CDR2 is FQGNSA. The CDR3 loop is CASSYGGTDTQYF. The CDR3 coding sequence is TGTGCCTCCAGTTATGGAGGCACAGATACGCAGTATTTT.

V and J are TRBV6-1 and TRBJ2-7, with a possible D match to TRBD1 (6 bases). CDR1 and CDR2 from the germline V gene are MNHNS and SASEGT. The V end lost 1 base, the J end lost 6 bases, and 13 bases lay between the germline ends. CDR3 length equals 14 residues. CDR3 in amino acids: CASSEVTGSGEQYF. In nucleotides, the CDR3 is TGTGCCAGCAGTGAAGTTACAGGGTCGGGCGAGCAGTACTTC.

The chain joins TRBV6-5 to TRBJ1-1; D remains ambiguous. V lost 3 bases and J lost 4, with 18 bases in between. The germline gives CDR1 MNHEY, CDR2 SVGAGI. The CDR3 is 16 residues long. The CDR3 sequence: CASSYAVVGVVTEAFF. The CDR3 DNA sequence: TGTGCCAGCAGTTATGCGGTCGTCGGGGTTGTCACTGAAGCTTTCTTT.

In its sample, this clone was seen once. This chain links TRBV6-2 or TRBV6-3 with TRBJ2-1, with D possibly being TRBD2 (5 bases). The CDR3 has 18 amino acids. Deletions cut 0 bases from V and 0 bases from J, with 15 bases between. The germline V gene encodes CDR1 MNHEY and CDR2 SVGEGT. The CDR3 spells CASSYSIAGESSYNEQFF. DNA for the CDR3: TGTGCCAGCAGTTACTCGATAGCCGGGGAAAGCTCCTACAATGAGCAGTTCTTC.

This clone has just one count. The chain recombines TRBV19 with TRBJ1-1; D gene ambiguous. The V gene lost 4 bases and the J gene lost 1 base, with 4 bases spanning the gap. The length of the CDR3 is 12 residues. Germline V gives CDR1 LNHDA, CDR2 SQIVND (reference sequence). CDR3 in DNA: TGTGCCAGTAGTACCGGGAACACTGAAGCTTTCTTT. Translated, it gives CASSTGNTEAFF.

The chain recombines TRBV6-5 with TRBJ1-5; D is uncertain. Germline CDR1 and CDR2: MNHEY and SVGAGI. The V end lost 8 bases, the J end lost 0 bases, and 8 bases lay between the germline ends. This CDR3 contains 13 residues. The CDR3 bases are TGTGCCAGCTCACCTTCTAGCAATCAGCCCCAGCATTTT. Amino acid sequence: CASSPSSNQPQHF.

This chain links TRBV28 with TRBJ1-2; D gene unclear. Between the trimmed V and J ends, which lost 6 bases and 5 bases, there was a span of 22 bases. The germline gives CDR1 MDHEN, CDR2 SYDVKM. This CDR3 has 16 residues. CDR3 residues: CASSPAERAAAYGYTF. The CDR3 nucleotides read TGTGCCAGCAGCCCTGCCGAGCGGGCAGCCGCATATGGCTACACCTTC.

This rearrangement joins TRBV3-1 (or the pseudogene TRBV3-2) to TRBJ2-2; possibly TRBD2 for D (6 bases). The CDR3 contains 14 residues. V lost 4 bases, J lost 0 bases, and 6 bases lay in between. Germline CDR1 reads LGHDT; CDR2 reads YNNKEL (reference sequence). The CDR3 region is CASSRLANTGELFF. CDR3 bases: TGTGCCAGCAGCCGACTAGCGAACACCGGGGAGCTGTTTTTT.

The CDR3: CASSIDFPTGELFF. The DNA for the CDR3 is TGTGCCAGTAGTATAGATTTCCCCACCGGGGAGCTGTTTTTT. This chain links TRBV19 with TRBJ2-2; the D is unclear. Trimming pared 0 bases from V and 4 bases from J, leaving 6 bases between. CDR1 and CDR2 from the germline V gene are LNHDA and SQIVND (reference sequence). The CDR3 is 14 amino acids. The variable domain in full, completed from reference TRBV19 and TRBJ2-2, reads DGGITQSPKYLFRKEGQNVTLSCEQNLNHDAMYWYRQDPGQGLRLIYYSQIVNDFQKGDIAEGYSVSREKKESFPLTVTSAQKNPTAFYLCASSIDFPTGELFFGEGSRLTVL.

The chain is built from TRBV19 and TRBJ2-7, with D hard to call. The germline gives CDR1 LNHDA, CDR2 SQIVND (reference sequence). Trimming cost V 4 bases and J 2 bases, with 6 bases left between them. This CDR3 is 12 amino acids long. DNA of the CDR3: TGTGCCAGTAGTACACCCACCTACGAGCAGTACTTC. This translates into CASSTPTYEQYF.